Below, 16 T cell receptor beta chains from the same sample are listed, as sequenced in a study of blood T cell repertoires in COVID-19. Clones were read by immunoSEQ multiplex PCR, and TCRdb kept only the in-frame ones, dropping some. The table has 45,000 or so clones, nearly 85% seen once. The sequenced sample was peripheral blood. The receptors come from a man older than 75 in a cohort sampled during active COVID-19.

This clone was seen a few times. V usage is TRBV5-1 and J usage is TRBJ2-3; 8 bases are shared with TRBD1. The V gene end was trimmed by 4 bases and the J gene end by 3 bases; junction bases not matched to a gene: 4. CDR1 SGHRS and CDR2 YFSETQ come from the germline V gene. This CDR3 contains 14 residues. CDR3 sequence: CASSMGQETDTQYF. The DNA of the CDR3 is TGCGCCAGCAGCATGGGACAGGAGACAGATACGCAGTATTTT.

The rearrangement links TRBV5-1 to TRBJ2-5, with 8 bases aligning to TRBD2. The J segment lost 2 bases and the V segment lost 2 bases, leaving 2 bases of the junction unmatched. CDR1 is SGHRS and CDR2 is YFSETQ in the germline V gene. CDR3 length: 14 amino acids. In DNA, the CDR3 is TGCGCCAGCAGCTTAGCGGGGGTACAAGAGACCCAGTACTTC. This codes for CASSLAGVQETQYF.

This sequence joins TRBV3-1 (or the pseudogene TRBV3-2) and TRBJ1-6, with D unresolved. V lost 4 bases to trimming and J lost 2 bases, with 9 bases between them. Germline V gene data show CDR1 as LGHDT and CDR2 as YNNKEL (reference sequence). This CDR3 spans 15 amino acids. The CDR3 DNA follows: TGTGCCAGCAGCCGACTCCTAGCCTATAATTCACCCCTCCACTTT. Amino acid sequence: CASSRLLAYNSPLHF.

CDR3 amino acids: CASSDQGRSTDTQYF. The CDR3 bases are TGTGCCAGCAGTGACCAGGGTCGCAGCACAGATACGCAGTATTTT. The gene calls are TRBV6-1 and TRBJ2-3; TRBD1 might be the D (5 bases). Trimming removed 3 bases from V and 0 bases from J, with 10 bases in between. Germline lookup yields CDR1 MNHNS and CDR2 SASEGT. This CDR3 has 15 amino acids.

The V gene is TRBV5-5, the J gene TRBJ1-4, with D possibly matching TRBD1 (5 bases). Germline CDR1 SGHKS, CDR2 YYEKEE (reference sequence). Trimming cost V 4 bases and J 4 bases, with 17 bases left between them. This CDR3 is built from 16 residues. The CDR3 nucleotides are TGTGCCAGCAGCAGAAGAGACAGCGTAGTTAATGAAAAACTGTTTTTT. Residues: CASSRRDSVVNEKLFF.

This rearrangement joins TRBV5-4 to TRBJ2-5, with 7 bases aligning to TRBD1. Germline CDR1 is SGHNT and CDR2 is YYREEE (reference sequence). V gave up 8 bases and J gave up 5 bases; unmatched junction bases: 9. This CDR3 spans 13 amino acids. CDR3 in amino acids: CASSPRGSETQYF. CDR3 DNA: TGTGCCAGTTCCCCCAGGGGGTCGGAGACCCAGTACTTC.

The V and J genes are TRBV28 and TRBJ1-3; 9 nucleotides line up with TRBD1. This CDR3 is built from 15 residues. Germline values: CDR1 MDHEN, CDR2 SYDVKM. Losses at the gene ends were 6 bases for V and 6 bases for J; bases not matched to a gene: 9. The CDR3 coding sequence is TGTGCCAGCAGCACAGGGGGCGAGGTGAAAAACACCATATATTTT. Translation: CASSTGGEVKNTIYF.

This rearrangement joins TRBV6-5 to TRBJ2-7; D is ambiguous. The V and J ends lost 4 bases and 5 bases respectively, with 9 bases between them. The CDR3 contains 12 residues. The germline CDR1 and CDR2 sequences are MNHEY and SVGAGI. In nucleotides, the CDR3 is TGTGCCAGCAGTTCCGCTGGGCACGAGCAGTACTTC. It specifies CASSSAGHEQYF.

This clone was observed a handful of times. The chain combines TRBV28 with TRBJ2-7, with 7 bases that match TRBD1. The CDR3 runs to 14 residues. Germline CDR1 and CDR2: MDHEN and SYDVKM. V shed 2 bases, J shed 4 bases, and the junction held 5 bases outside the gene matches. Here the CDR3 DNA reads TGTGCCAGCAGTTTAACAGGGGACCTTTACGAGCAGTACTTC. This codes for CASSLTGDLYEQYF.

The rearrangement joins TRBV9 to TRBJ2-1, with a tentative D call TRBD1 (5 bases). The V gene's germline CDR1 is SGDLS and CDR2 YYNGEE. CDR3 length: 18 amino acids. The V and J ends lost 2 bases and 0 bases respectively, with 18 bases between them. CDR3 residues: CASSVDRRGAYSYNEQFF. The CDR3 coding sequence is TGTGCCAGCAGCGTCGATAGAAGGGGCGCTTACTCCTACAATGAGCAGTTCTTC.

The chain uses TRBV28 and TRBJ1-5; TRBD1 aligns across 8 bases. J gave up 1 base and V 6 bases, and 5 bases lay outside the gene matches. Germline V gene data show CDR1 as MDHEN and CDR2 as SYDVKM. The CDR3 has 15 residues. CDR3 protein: CASRTGELSNQPQHF. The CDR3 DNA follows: TGTGCCAGCAGGACAGGGGAATTGAGCAATCAGCCCCAGCATTTT.

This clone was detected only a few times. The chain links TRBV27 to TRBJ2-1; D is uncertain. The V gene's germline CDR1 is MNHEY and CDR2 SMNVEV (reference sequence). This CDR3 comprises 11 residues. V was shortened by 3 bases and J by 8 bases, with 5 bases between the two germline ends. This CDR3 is CASSLGHEQFF. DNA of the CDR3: TGTGCCAGCAGTTTGGGCCATGAGCAGTTCTTC.

CDR3 DNA: TGTGCCTGGAGTCCGAGCGGTTCGCGGGCTGGAAACACCATATATTTT. Translation: CAWSPSGSRAGNTIYF. V and J are TRBV30 and TRBJ1-3; D is unclear. CDR1 and CDR2 (germline): GTSNPN, SVGIG (reference sequence). CDR3 length: 16 amino acids. V lost 2 bases to trimming and J lost 2 bases, with 16 bases between them.

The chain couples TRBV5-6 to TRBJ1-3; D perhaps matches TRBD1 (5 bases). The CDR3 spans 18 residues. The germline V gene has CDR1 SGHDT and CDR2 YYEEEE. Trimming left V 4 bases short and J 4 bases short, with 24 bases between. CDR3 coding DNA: TGTGCCAGCAGCCCCAACCCGGGACTTGCAGGGAAGGGAAACACCATATATTTT. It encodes CASSPNPGLAGKGNTIYF.

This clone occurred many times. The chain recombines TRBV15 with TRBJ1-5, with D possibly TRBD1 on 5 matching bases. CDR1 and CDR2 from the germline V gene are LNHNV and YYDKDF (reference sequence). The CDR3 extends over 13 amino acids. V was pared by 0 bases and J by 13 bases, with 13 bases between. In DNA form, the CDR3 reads TGTGCCACCAGCAGAGATATAACAGGACTACAGCATTTT. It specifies CATSRDITGLQHF.

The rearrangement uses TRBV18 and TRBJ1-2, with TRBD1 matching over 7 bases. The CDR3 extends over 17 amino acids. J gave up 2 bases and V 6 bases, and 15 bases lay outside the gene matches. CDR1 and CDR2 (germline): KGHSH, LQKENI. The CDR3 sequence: CASSEYSGTARNYGYTF. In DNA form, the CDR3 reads TGTGCCAGCTCCGAATATTCCGGGACAGCAAGGAACTATGGCTACACCTTC.